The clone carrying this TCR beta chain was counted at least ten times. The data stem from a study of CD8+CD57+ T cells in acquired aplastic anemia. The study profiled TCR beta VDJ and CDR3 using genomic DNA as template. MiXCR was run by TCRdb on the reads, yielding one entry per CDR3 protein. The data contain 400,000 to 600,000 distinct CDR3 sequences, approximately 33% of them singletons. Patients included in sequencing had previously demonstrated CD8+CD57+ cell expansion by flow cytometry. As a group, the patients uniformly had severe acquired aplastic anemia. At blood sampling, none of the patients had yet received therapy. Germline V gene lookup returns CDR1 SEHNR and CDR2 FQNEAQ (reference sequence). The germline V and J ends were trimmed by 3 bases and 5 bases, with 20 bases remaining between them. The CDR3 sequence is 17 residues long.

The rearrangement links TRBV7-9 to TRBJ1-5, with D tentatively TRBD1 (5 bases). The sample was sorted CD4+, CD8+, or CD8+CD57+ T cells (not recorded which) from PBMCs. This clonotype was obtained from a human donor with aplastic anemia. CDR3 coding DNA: TGTGCCAGCAGCTTGGGCTCCGGGACTGTCGGTGATCAGCCCCAGCATTTT. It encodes CASSLGSGTVGDQPQHF.